Sequencing of this T cell receptor (beta chain) was carried out in a study of CD8+ T cells in alopecia areata. The treatment was: oral pan-JAK inhibitor, 5-10 mg twice daily. Extraction and reverse transcription of RNA yielded cDNA as the sequencing template. Data came from immunoSEQ multiplex PCR; TCRdb stores just in-frame clones and leaves some out. The table includes about 140,000 clones, about 86% detected once. V lost 2 bases and J 8 bases, leaving 21 bases between the germline ends. Looked up from germline, CDR1 is SEHNR and CDR2 is FQNEAQ (reference sequence). The CDR3 has 16 residues. Here the sequenced sample was CD8+ T cells sorted from blood, taken at week 4, from a patient treated with tofacitinib. This chain uses TRBV7-9 with TRBJ1-2; no reliable D call. The sequence derives from a human donor with alopecia areata. The CDR3 protein is CASSLSSLGKLNGYTF. CDR3 sequence (DNA): TGTGCCAGCAGCTTATCTTCTTTGGGCAAGCTCAACGGCTACACCTTC.